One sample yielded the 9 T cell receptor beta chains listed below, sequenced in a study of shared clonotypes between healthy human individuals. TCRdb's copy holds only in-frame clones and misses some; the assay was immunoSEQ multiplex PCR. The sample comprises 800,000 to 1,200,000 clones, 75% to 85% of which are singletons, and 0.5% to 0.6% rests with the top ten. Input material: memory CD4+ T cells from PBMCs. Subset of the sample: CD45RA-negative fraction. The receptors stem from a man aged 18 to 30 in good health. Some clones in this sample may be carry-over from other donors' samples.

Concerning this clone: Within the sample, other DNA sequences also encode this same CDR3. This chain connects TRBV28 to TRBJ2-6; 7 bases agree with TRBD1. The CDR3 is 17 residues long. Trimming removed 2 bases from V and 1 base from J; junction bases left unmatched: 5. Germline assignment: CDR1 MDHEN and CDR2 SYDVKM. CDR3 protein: CASSLRYRGSGANVLTF. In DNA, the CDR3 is TGTGCCAGCAGTTTACGGTACAGGGGTTCTGGGGCCAACGTCCTGACTTTC.

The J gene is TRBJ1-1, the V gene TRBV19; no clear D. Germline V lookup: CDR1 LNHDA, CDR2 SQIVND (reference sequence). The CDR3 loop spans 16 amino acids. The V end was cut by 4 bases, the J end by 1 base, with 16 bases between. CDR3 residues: CASSKGWWSGNTEAFF. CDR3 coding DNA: TGTGCCAGTAGTAAGGGATGGTGGTCAGGGAACACTGAAGCTTTCTTT.

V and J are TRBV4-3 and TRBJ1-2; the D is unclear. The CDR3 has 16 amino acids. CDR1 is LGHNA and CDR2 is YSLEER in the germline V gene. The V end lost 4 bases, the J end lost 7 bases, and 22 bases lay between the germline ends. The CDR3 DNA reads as TGCGCCAGCAGCCCCCAGAGGAACAATATAAGAAGTGGCTACACCTTC. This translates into CASSPQRNNIRSGYTF.

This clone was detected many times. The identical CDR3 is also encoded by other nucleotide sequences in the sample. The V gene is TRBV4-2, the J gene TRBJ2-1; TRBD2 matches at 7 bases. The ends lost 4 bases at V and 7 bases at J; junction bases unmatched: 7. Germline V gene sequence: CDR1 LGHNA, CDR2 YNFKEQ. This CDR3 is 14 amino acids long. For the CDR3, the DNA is TGTGCCAGCAGCCTACGGGGGGTGGGTAATGAGCAGTTCTTC. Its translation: CASSLRGVGNEQFF.

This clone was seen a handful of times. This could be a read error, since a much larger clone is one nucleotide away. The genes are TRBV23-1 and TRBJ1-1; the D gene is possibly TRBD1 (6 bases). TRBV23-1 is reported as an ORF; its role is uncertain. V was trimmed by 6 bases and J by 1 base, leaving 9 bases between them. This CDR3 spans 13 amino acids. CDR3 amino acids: CASSSDRNTEAFF. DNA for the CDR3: TGCGCCAGCAGCTCGGACAGGAACACTGAAGCTTTCTTT.

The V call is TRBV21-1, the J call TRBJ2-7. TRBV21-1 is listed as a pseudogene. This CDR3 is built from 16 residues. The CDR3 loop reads CASSKVGGQKYYEQYF. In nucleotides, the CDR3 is TGTGCCAGCAGCAAAGTCGGGGGACAAAAATACTACGAGCAGTACTTC.

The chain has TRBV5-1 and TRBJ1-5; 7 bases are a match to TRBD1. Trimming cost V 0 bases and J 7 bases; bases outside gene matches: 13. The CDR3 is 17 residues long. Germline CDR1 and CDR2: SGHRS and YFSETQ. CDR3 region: CASSLDVTGPFGQPQHF. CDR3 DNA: TGCGCCAGCAGCTTGGATGTGACAGGGCCCTTTGGCCAGCCCCAGCATTTT.

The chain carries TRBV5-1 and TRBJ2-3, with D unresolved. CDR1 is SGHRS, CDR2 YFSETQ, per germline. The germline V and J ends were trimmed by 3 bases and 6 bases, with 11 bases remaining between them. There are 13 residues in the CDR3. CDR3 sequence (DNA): TGCGCCAGCAGCTCCTATAGATCGGATACGCAGTATTTT. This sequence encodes CASSSYRSDTQYF. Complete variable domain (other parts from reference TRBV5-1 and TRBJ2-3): KAGVTQTPRYLIKTRGQQVTLSCSPISGHRSVSWYQQTPGQGLQFLFEYFSETQRNKGNFPGRFSGRQFSNSRSEMNVSTLELGDSALYLCASSSYRSDTQYFGPGTRLTVL.

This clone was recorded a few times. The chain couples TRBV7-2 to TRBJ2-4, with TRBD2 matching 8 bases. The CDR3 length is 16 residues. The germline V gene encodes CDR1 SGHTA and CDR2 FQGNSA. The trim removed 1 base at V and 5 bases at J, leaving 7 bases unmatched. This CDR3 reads CASSLGPGLGQNIQYF. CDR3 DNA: TGTGCCAGCAGCTTAGGTCCGGGACTAGGTCAAAACATTCAGTACTTC.